This T cell receptor beta chain was sequenced for a study of CD8 T cells in ankylosing spondylitis. Study-wide results and limits: Several highly homologous variants formed a TCR beta motif that appeared characteristic of ankylosing spondylitis blood. Significant enrichment of disease-linked clones was reportedly seen in matched ankylosing spondylitis synovial fluid. Clones that were linked to disease were CD8+ and were relatively rare in peripheral blood. Some of the motif variants had earlier been found in reactive arthritis patients' fluid and blood.

This clonotype was seen a handful of times. The antigen remains unidentified. By quantitative 5'-RACE with molecular barcodes, the TCR beta libraries were made. TCRdb re-analysed the 5' RACE reads in MiXCR, keeping a single row per CDR3 protein. Of about 540,000 distinct CDR3 sequences listed, over 9.5% are singletons. The sequence was obtained from a male donor with ankylosing spondylitis. Sequencing input: blood, either unsorted or a sorted T cell fraction (not recorded which).

CDR3 loop: CASRVGVGNTIYF. The CDR3 DNA follows: TGTGCCAGCCGAGTAGGGGTAGGAAACACCATATATTTT. This chain connects TRBV12-3 or TRBV12-4 to TRBJ1-3; D may be TRBD1 (5 bases). V was cut by 8 bases and J by 4 bases, with 12 bases left in between. This CDR3 spans 13 amino acids.